This passage covers 8 T cell receptor beta chains from one sample sequenced in a study of shared clonotypes between healthy human individuals. This table comes from immunoSEQ multiplex PCR, and its TCRdb copy is limited to in-frame clones, with some not included. The sample yields around 2.1 million clones, just over 90% seen once. Only CD45RO-negative cells positively selected for CCR7 counted as naive CD8 cells, so terminally differentiated effector memory CD45RA+ cells were excluded. The sample taken for sequencing was naive CD8+ T cells from PBMCs. The receptors were gathered from a man aged 18 to 30 in good health. Some clones in this sample may be carry-over from other donors' samples.

This clone was observed a single time. The chain couples TRBV27 to TRBJ2-4; possibly TRBD1 for D (6 bases). Trimming took 4 bases from V and 7 from J, leaving 23 bases between them. Germline V gene data show CDR1 as MNHEY and CDR2 as SMNVEV (reference sequence). The CDR3 totals 17 residues. The CDR3 DNA is TGTGCCAGCAGTTCAATGGGGGCTGTCGCTTCGGGGAACATTCAGTACTTC. This translates into CASSSMGAVASGNIQYF.

In this sample, this clone turned up a few times. The J gene is TRBJ1-1, the V gene TRBV30; no clear D gene. The V end was cut by 0 bases, the J end by 7 bases, with 12 bases between. Germline V gene lookup returns CDR1 GTSNPN and CDR2 SVGIG (reference sequence). CDR3 size: 13 residues. This chain's CDR3 is CAWSVQSGSEAFF. The CDR3 DNA sequence: TGTGCCTGGAGTGTACAATCTGGCAGTGAAGCTTTCTTT.

The chain combines TRBV9 with TRBJ2-1; 7 nucleotides agree with TRBD2. Germline CDR1 reads SGDLS; CDR2 reads YYNGEE. This CDR3 region has 13 residues. V dropped 5 bases and J dropped 8; count of bases not matched to a gene: 7. CDR3 amino acids: CASRFGTNDEQFF. The CDR3 DNA reads TGTGCCAGCAGATTCGGGACTAACGATGAGCAGTTCTTC. Complete variable domain (other parts from reference TRBV9 and TRBJ2-1): DSGVTQTPKHLITATGQRVTLRCSPRSGDLSVYWYQQSLDQGLQFLIQYYNGEERAKGNILERFSAQQFPDLHSELNLSSLELGDSALYFCASRFGTNDEQFFGPGTRLTVL.

This clone has a single count. The chain uses TRBV19 and TRBJ2-5; 7 nucleotides match TRBD2. The V and J ends lost 8 bases and 5 bases, in that order; junction bases with no gene match: 14. The CDR3 has 15 residues. The germline gives CDR1 LNHDA, CDR2 SQIVND (reference sequence). The CDR3 reads CASGQSLARGETQYF. In nucleotides, the CDR3 is TGTGCCAGTGGCCAATCTTTAGCGCGGGGGGAGACCCAGTACTTC. Looking up the rest from reference TRBV19 and TRBJ2-5 gives the full variable domain: DGGITQSPKYLFRKEGQNVTLSCEQNLNHDAMYWYRQDPGQGLRLIYYSQIVNDFQKGDIAEGYSVSREKKESFPLTVTSAQKNPTAFYLCASGQSLARGETQYFGPGTRLLVL.

This chain joins TRBV7-8 and TRBJ2-2; 9 nucleotides line up with TRBD2. The CDR3 covers 16 residues. Germline CDR1 SGHVS, CDR2 FQNEAQ. J gave up 6 bases and V 2 bases, and 7 bases lay outside the gene matches. CDR3 in amino acids: CASSLSLAGVAGELFF. CDR3 in DNA: TGTGCCAGCAGCTTAAGCTTAGCGGGAGTGGCCGGGGAGCTGTTTTTT.

The rearrangement joins TRBV9 to TRBJ2-1, with TRBD2 matching 14 bases. The germline V gene has CDR1 SGDLS and CDR2 YYNGEE. The CDR3 is 16 residues long. J lost 8 bases, V lost 3 bases, and 7 bases had no gene match. In DNA, the CDR3 is TGTGCCAGCAGCGCTGGGACTAGCGGGAGAGGGGATGAGCAGTTCTTC. Translation gives CASSAGTSGRGDEQFF.

J is TRBJ2-7 and V is TRBV19; the D call may be TRBD1 or TRBD2 (5 bases each). Trimming left V 7 bases short and J 5 bases short, with 18 bases between. Germline lookup yields CDR1 LNHDA and CDR2 SQIVND (reference sequence). The CDR3 length is 14 residues. The DNA of the CDR3 is TGTGCCAGTAACGACCTTCCGGGGCCCCACGAGCAGTACTTC. Protein: CASNDLPGPHEQYF.

This chain links TRBV4-1 with TRBJ2-7, with D possibly being TRBD1 or TRBD2 (5 bases each). Germline loops: CDR1 MGHRA, CDR2 YSYEKL. This CDR3 has 15 amino acids. Trimming took off 2 bases at V and 3 bases at J, with 14 bases between the two ends. CDR3 protein: CASSQPGQGDYEQYF. Written as DNA, the CDR3 is TGCGCCAGCAGCCAACCGGGGCAGGGTGACTACGAGCAGTACTTC.